This T cell receptor (beta chain) was profiled in a study of cytomegalovirus exposure and HLA in healthy donors. General study results and limits: What a later analysis showed was that several of the most significant clusters appeared linked to common viral pathogens.

Worth noting for this clone: Its antigen remains unknown.

Germline assignment: CDR1 SGHDT and CDR2 YYEEEE. The CDR3 runs 15 residues. With 5 bases clipped from V and 2 bases from J, the junction kept 2 bases outside the gene matches. Vbeta (60) and Jbeta (13) primers were used in the PCR. The assay was immunoSEQ multiplex PCR, and TCRdb's table has in-frame clones only and misses some. The data contain fewer than 250,000 clones, 70% to 80% of them seen just once; the ten biggest clones take up approximately 1.4%. The sample was PBMCs. The chain joins TRBV5-6 to TRBJ2-4; the match to TRBD1 covers 12 bases. This clonotype was sampled from a woman between 45 and 65 years old in good health and CMV-seronegative. The CDR3 DNA sequence: TGTGCCAGCAGGGGACAGGGGGCAACCAAAAACATTCAGTACTTC. It is translated as CASRGQGATKNIQYF. The variable domain in full, with the rest retrieved from reference TRBV5-6 and TRBJ2-4, is DAGVTQSPTHLIKTRGQQVTLRCSPKSGHDTVSWYQQALGQGPQFIFQYYEEEERQRGNFPDRFSGHQFPNYSSELNVNALLLGDSALYLCASRGQGATKNIQYFGAGTRLSVL.